The TCR beta chain described here comes from a study of blood T cell repertoires in COVID-19. Study-level background: Acute and convalescent COVID-19 samples came from the United States, Italy and Spain. Sources were T cells, B-cell-depleted T cells, or PBMCs; the material itself was cDNA or gDNA.

Seattle's cohort entered during active infection and was followed longitudinally. Authors' data handling: Estimates of nucleated cell counts were drawn from the amplification of reference gene primers. The protocol was immunoSEQ multiplex PCR, while the TCRdb copy is restricted to in-frame clones and leaves out a portion. V, J and clone size derive from that table, while D and trimming were established from the DNA sequence. Among approximately 460,000 clones listed, 80% to 90% were seen once. This CDR3 has 15 residues. Germline assignment: CDR1 MNHNS and CDR2 SASEGT. Deletions cut 0 bases from V and 2 bases from J, with 10 bases between.

V usage is TRBV6-1 and J usage is TRBJ1-2, with D unresolved. This receptor was identified in a man younger than 35 with COVID-19, enrolled during active disease. The sample taken for sequencing was peripheral blood. For the CDR3, the DNA is TGTGCCAGCAGTGAAGCGCTGCCGGTAAACTATGGCTACACCTTC. Its protein is CASSEALPVNYGYTF.